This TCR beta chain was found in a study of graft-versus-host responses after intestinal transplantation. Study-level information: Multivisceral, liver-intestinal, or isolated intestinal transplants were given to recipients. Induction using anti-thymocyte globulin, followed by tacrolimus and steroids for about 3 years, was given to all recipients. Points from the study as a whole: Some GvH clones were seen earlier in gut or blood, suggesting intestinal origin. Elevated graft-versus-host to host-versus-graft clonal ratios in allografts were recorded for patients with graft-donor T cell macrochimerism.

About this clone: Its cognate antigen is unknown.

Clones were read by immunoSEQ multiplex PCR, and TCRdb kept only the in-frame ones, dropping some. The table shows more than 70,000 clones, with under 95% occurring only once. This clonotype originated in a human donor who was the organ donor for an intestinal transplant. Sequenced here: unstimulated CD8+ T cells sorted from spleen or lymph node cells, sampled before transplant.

The CDR3 nucleotides are TGTGCCAGCAGCCCGTTTTATCGGACAGAACTTTATGGCTACACCTTC. This translates into CASSPFYRTELYGYTF. V is TRBV5-6 and J is TRBJ1-2; D is perhaps TRBD1 (6 bases). The germline V gene encodes CDR1 SGHDT and CDR2 YYEEEE. V lost 4 bases to trimming and J lost 5 bases, with 21 bases between them. This CDR3 comprises 16 residues.